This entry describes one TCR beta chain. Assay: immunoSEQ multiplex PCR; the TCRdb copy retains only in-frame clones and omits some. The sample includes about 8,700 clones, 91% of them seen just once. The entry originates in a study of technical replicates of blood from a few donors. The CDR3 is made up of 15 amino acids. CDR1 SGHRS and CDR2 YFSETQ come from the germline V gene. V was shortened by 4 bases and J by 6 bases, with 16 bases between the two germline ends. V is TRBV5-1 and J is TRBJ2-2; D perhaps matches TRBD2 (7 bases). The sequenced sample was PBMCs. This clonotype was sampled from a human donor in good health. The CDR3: CASSPQGGGSGELFF. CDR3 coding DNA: TGCGCCAGCAGCCCCCAAGGGGGGGGCTCCGGGGAGCTGTTTTTT. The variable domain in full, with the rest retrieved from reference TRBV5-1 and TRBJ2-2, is KAGVTQTPRYLIKTRGQQVTLSCSPISGHRSVSWYQQTPGQGLQFLFEYFSETQRNKGNFPGRFSGRQFSNSRSEMNVSTLELGDSALYLCASSPQGGGSGELFFGEGSRLTVL.